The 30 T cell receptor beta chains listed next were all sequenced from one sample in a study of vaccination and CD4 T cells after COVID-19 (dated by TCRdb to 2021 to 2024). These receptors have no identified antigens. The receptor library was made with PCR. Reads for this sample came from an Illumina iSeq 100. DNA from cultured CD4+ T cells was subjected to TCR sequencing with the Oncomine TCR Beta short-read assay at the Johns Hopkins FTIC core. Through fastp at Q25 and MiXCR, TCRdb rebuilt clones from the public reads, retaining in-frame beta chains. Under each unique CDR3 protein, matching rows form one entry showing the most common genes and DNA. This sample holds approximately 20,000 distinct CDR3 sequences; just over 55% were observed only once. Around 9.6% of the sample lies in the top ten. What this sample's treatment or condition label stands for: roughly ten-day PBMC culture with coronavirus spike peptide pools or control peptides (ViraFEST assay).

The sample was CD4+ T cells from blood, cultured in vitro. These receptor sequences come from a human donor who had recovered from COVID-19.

CDR3 protein: CASSPIGLATYNEQFF. CDR3 coding DNA: TGTGCCAGCTCACCAATTGGGCTAGCGACCTACAATGAGCAGTTCTTC. The chain combines TRBV18 with TRBJ2-1; TRBD2 might be the D (6 bases). CDR3 length: 16 amino acids. Germline CDR1 reads KGHSH; CDR2 reads LQKENI. V shed 2 bases and J shed 2 bases, with 13 bases lying between them.

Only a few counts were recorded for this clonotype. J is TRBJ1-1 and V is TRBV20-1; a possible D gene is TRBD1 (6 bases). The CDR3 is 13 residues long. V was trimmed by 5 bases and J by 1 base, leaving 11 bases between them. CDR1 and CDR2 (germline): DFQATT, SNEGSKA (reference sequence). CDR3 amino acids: CSAPRTANTEAFF. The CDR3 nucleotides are TGCAGTGCTCCGCGGACAGCGAACACTGAAGCTTTCTTT.

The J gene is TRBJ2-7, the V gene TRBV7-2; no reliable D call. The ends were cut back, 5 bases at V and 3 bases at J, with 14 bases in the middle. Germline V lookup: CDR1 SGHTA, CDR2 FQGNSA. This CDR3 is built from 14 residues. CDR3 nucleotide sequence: TGTGCCAGCAGCGAAGGAGCCGCCTACTACGAGCAGTACTTC. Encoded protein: CASSEGAAYYEQYF.

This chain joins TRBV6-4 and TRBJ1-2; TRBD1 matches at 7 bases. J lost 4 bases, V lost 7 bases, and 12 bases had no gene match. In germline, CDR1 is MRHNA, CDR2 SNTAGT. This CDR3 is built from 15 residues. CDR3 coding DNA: TGTGCCAGCAATTACGACAGGGCGCTCAGCTATGGCTACACCTTC. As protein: CASNYDRALSYGYTF.

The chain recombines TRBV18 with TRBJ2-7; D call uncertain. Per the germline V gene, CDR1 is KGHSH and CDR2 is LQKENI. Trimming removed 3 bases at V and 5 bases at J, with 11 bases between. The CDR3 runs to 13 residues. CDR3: CASSPRAGDEQYF. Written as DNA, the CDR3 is TGTGCCAGCTCACCCCGGGCTGGGGACGAGCAGTACTTC.

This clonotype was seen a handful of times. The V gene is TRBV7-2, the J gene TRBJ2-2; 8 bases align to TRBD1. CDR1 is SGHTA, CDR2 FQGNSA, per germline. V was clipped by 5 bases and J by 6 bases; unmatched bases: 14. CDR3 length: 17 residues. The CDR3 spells CASSRKLGQGVSGELFF. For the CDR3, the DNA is TGTGCCAGCAGCCGAAAGCTCGGACAGGGAGTATCCGGGGAGCTGTTTTTT.

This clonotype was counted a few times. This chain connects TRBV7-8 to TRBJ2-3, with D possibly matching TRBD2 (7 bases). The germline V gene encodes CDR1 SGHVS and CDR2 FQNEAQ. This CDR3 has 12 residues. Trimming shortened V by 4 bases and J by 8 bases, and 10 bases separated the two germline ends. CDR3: CASSWEGGTQYF. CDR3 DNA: TGTGCCAGCAGCTGGGAGGGGGGTACGCAGTATTTT.

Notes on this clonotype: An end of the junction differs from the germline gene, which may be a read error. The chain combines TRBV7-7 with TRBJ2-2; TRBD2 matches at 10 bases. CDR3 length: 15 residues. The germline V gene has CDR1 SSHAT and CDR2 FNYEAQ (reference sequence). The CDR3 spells CASSALAGAVGELFF. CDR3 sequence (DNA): TGTGCTAGCAGCGCCCTAGCGGGAGCGGTCGGGGAGCTGTTTTTT.

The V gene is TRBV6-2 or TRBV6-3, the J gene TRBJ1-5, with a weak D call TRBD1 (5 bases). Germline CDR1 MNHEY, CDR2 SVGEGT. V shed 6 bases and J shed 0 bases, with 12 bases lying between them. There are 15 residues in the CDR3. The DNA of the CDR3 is TGTGCCAGCAGAGGGACCGAATATAGCAATCAGCCCCAGCATTTT. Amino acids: CASRGTEYSNQPQHF.

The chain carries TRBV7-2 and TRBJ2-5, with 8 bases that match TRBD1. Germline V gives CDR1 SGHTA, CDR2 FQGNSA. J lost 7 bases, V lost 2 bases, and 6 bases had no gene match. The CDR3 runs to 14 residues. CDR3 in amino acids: CASSLSGGHGTQYF. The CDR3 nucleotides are TGTGCCAGCAGCTTATCAGGGGGCCATGGGACCCAGTACTTC.

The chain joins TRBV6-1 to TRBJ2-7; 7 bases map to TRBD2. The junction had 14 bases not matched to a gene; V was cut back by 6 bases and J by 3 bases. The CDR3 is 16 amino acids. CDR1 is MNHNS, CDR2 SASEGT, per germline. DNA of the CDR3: TGTGCCAGCAGATTTTATAACCCGCGGGGGAGCTACGAGCAGTACTTC. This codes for CASRFYNPRGSYEQYF.

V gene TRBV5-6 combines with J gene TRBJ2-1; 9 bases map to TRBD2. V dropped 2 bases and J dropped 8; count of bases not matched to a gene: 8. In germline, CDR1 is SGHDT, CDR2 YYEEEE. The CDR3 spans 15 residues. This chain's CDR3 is CASSLGGRAGDEQFF. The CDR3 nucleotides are TGTGCCAGCAGCTTAGGCGGGAGGGCCGGAGATGAGCAGTTCTTC.

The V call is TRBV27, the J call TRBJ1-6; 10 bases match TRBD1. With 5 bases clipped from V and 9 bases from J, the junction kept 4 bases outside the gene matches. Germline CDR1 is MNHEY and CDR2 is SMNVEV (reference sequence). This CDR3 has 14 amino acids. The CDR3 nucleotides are TGTGCCAGCAGTCGGCGGACAGGGGGTTCACCCCTCCACTTT. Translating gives CASSRRTGGSPLHF.

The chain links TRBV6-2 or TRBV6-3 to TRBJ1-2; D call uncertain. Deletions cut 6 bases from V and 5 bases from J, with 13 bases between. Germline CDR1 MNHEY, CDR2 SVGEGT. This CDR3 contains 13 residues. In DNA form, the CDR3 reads TGTGCCAGCAGCCCCGACAACCTTTATGGCTACACCTTC. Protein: CASSPDNLYGYTF.

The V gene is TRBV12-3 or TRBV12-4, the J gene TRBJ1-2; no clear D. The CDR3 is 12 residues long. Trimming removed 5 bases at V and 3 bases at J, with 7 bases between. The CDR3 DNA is TGTGCCAGCAGTATTCGGGACTATGGCTACACCTTC. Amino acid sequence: CASSIRDYGYTF.

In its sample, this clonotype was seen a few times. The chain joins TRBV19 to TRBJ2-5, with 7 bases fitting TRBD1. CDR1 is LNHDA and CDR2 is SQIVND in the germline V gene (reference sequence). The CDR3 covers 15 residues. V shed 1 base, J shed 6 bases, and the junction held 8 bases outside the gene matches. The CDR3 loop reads CASSIGQGMRKTQYF. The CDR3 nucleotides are TGTGCCAGTAGTATAGGACAGGGCATGAGGAAGACCCAGTACTTC.

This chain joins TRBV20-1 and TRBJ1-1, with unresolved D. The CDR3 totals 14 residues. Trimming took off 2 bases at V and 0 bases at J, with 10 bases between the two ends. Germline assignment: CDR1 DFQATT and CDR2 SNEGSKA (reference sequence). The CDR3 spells CSARRAGMNTEAFF. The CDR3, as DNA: TGCAGTGCTAGACGGGCGGGGATGAACACTGAAGCTTTCTTT.

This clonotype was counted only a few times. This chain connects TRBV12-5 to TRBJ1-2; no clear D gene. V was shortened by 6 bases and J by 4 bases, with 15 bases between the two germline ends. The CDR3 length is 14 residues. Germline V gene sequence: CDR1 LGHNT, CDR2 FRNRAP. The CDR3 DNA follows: TGTGCTAGTGGCATCACCGACAAACTCTATGGCTACACCTTC. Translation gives CASGITDKLYGYTF.

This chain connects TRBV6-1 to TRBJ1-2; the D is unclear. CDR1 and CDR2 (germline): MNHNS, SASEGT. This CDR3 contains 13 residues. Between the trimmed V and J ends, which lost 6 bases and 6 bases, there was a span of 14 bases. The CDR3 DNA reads TGTGCCAGCAGACGGAGGCAGGCGGATGGCTACACCTTC. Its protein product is CASRRRQADGYTF.

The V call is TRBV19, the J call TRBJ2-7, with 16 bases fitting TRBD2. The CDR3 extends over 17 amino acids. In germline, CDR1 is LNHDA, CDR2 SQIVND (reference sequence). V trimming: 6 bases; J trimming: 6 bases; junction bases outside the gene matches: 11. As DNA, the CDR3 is TGTGCCAGTAGGTCGGGACTAGCGGGAGGGCCAAGTTCCGAGCAGTACTTC. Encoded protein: CASRSGLAGGPSSEQYF. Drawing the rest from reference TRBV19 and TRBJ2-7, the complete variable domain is DGGITQSPKYLFRKEGQNVTLSCEQNLNHDAMYWYRQDPGQGLRLIYYSQIVNDFQKGDIAEGYSVSREKKESFPLTVTSAQKNPTAFYLCASRSGLAGGPSSEQYFGPGTRLTVT.

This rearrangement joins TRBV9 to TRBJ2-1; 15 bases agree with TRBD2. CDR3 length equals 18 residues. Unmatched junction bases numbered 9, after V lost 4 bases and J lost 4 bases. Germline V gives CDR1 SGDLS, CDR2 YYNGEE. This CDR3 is CASSKGLAGGSRYNEQFF. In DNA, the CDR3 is TGTGCCAGCAGCAAGGGACTAGCGGGAGGTAGTCGTTACAATGAGCAGTTCTTC.

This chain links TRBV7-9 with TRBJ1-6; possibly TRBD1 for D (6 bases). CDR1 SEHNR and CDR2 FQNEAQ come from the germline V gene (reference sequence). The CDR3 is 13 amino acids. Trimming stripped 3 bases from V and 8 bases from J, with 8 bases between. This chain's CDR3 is CASSLAGDSPLHF. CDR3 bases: TGTGCCAGCAGCTTGGCAGGGGATTCACCCCTCCACTTT.

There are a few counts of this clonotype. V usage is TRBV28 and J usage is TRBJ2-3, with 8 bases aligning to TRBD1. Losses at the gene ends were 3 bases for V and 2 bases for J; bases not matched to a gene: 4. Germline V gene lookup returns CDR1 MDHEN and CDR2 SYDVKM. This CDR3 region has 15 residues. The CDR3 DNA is TGTGCCAGCAGTTTGCGGGACAGGCACACAGATACGCAGTATTTT. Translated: CASSLRDRHTDTQYF.

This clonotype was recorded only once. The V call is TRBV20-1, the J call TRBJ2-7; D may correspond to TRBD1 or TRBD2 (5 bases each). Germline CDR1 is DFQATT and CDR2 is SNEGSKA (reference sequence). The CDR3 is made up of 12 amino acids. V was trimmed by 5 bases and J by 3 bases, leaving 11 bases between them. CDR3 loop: CSARRDLYEQYF. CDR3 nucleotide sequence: TGCAGTGCTCGCCGGGACCTCTACGAGCAGTACTTC.

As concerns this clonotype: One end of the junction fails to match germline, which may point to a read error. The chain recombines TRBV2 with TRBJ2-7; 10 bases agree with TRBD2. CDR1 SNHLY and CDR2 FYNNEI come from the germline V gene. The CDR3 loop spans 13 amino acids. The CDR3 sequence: CASRASGGYEQYF. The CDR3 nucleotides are TGTGCGAGCAGGGCTAGCGGGGGCTACGAGCAGTACTTC.

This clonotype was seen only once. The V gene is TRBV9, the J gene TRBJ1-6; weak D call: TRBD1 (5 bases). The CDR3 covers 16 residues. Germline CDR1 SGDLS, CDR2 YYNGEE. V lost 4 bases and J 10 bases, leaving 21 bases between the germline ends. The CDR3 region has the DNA TGTGCCAGCAGCACGGGGGGGTCAACCTTCTCCTCACCCCTCCACTTT. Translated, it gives CASSTGGSTFSSPLHF. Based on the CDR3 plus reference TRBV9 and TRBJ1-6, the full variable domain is DSGVTQTPKHLITATGQRVTLRCSPRSGDLSVYWYQQSLDQGLQFLIQYYNGEERAKGNILERFSAQQFPDLHSELNLSSLELGDSALYFCASSTGGSTFSSPLHFGNGTRLTVT.

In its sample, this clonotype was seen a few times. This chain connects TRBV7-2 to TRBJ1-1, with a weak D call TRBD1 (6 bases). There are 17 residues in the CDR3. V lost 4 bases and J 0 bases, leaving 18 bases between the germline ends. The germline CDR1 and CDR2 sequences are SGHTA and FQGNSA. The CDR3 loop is CASSSSGHYPVNTEAFF. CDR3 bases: TGTGCCAGCAGCTCCTCGGGACACTACCCTGTGAACACTGAAGCTTTCTTT.

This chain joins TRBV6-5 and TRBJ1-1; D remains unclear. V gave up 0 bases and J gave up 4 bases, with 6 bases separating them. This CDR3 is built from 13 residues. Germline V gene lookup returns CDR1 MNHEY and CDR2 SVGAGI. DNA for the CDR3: TGTGCCAGCAGTTACTCGCTCGCCACTGAAGCTTTCTTT. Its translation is CASSYSLATEAFF.

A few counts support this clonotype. This chain's CDR3 is CASSPSGGAQAFF. CDR3 DNA sequence: TGTGCCAGCAGCCCGAGCGGGGGGGCCCAAGCTTTCTTT. The V call is TRBV12-3 or TRBV12-4, the J call TRBJ1-1; possible D gene TRBD1, 6 bases. The CDR3 sequence is 13 residues long. V was shortened by 6 bases and J by 9 bases, with 17 bases between the two germline ends.

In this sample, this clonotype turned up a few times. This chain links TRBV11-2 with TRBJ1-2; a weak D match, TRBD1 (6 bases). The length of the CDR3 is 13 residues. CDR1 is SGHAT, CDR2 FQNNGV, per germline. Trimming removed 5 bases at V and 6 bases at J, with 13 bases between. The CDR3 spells CASSKQGGDGYTF. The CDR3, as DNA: TGTGCCAGCAGCAAACAGGGTGGGGATGGCTACACCTTC.